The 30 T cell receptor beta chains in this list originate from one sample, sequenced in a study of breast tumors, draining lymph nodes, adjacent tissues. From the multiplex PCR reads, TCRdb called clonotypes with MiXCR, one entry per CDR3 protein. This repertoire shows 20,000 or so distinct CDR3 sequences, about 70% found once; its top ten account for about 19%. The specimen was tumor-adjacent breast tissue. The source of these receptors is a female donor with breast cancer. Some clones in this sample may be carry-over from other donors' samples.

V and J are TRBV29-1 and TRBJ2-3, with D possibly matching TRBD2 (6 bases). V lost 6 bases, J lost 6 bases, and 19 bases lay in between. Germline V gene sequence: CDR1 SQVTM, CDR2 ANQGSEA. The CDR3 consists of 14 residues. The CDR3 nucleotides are TGCAGCGTGTCCACACCGGAGGGAGCCGATACGCAGTATTTT. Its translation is CSVSTPEGADTQYF.

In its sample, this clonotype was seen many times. CDR3 residues: CASSPTGSFHGEQFF. The CDR3 nucleotides are TGTGCCAGCTCACCTACAGGGAGTTTTCATGGTGAGCAGTTCTTC. The gene calls are TRBV18 and TRBJ2-1; D is possibly TRBD1 (6 bases). This CDR3 has 15 residues. V was trimmed by 3 bases and J by 9 bases, leaving 18 bases between them. CDR1 and CDR2 (germline): KGHSH, LQKENI.

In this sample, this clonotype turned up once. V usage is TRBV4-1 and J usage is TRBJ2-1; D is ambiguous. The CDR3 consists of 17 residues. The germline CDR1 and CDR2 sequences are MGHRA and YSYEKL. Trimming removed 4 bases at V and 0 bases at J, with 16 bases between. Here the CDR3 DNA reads TGCGCCAGCAGCCGTAGCCTTTCCCCGTCCTCCTACAATGAGCAGTTCTTC. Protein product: CASSRSLSPSSYNEQFF.

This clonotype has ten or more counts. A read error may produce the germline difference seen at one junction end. The CDR3 sequence: CASSPGPSAYEQYF. The CDR3 region has the DNA TGCGCCAGCAGCCCAGGACCGAGCGCCTACGAGCAGTACTTC. V is TRBV3-1 and J is TRBJ2-7; D unresolved. The germline V gene encodes CDR1 LGHDT and CDR2 YNNKEL (reference sequence). The CDR3 runs 14 residues.

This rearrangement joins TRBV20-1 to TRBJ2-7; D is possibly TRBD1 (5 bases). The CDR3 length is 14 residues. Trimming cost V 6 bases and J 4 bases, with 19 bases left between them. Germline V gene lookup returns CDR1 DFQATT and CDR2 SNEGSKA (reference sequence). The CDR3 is CSASPPPQAYEQYF. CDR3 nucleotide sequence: TGCAGTGCCAGCCCCCCTCCACAGGCGTACGAGCAGTACTTC.

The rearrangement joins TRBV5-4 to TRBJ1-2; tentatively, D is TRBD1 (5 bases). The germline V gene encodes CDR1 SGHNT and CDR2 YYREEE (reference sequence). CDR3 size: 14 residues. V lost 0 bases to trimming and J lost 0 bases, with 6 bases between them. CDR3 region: CASSLAGSNYGYTF. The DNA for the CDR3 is TGTGCCAGCAGCTTGGCAGGGTCTAACTATGGCTACACCTTC.

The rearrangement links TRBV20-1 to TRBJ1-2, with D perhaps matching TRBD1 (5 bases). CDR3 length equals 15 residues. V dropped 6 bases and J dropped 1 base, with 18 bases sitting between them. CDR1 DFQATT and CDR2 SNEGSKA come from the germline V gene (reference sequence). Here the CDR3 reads CSADGGTGNNYGYTF. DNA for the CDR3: TGCAGTGCCGATGGCGGGACGGGGAATAACTATGGCTACACCTTC.

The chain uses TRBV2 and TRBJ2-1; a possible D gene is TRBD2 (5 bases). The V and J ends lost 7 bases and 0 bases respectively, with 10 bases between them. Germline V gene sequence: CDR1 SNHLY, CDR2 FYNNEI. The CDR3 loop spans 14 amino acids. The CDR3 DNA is TGTGCCAGCAAAAATAGCGACTCCTACAATGAGCAGTTCTTC. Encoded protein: CASKNSDSYNEQFF.

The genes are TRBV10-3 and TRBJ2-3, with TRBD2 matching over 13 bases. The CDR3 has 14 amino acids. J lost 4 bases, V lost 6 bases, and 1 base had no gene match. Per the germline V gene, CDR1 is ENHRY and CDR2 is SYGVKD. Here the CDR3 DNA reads TGTGCCATCAGGACTAGCGGGGGGCCAGATACGCAGTATTTT. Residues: CAIRTSGGPDTQYF.

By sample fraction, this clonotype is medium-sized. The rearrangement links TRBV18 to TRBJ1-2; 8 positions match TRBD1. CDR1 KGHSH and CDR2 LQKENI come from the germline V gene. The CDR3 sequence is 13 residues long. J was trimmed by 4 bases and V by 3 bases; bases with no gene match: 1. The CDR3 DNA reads TGTGCCAGCTCACCTGGGACAGGCTATGGCTACACCTTC. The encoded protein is CASSPGTGYGYTF. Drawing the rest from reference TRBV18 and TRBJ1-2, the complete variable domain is NAGVMQNPRHLVRRRGQEARLRCSPMKGHSHVYWYRQLPEEGLKFMVYLQKENIIDESGMPKERFSAEFPKEGPSILRIQQVVRGDSAAYFCASSPGTGYGYTFGSGTRLTVV.

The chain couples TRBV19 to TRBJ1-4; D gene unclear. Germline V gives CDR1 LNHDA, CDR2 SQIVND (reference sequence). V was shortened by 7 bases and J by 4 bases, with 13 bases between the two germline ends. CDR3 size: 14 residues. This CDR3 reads CASTGPGFNEKLFF. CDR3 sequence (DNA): TGTGCCAGTACCGGCCCCGGTTTTAATGAAAAACTGTTTTTT.

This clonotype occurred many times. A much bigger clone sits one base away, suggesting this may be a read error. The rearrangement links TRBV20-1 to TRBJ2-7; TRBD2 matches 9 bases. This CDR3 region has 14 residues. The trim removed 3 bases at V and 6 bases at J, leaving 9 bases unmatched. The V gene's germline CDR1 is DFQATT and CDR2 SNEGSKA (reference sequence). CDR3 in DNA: TGCAGTGCTAGTGTAGCGGGGGACCTCTCCGAGCAGTACTTC. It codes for CSASVAGDLSEQYF.

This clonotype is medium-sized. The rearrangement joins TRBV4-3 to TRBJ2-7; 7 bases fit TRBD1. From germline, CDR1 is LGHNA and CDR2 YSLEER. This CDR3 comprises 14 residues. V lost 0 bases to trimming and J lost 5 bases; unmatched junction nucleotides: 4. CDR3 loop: CASSQDYRGHEQYF. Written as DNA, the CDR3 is TGCGCCAGCAGCCAAGATTACAGGGGCCACGAGCAGTACTTC.

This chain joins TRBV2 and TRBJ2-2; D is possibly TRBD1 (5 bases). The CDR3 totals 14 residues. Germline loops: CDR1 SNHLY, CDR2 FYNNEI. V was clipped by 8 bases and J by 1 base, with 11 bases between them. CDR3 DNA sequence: TGTGCCAGCCAAGGGGTTAGGAACACCGGGGAGCTGTTTTTT. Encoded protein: CASQGVRNTGELFF.

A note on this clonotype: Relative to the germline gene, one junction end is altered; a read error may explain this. CDR3 nucleotides: TGCAGTGCCGCGTCCACGTCACCCCTCCCCTTT. Translation gives CSAASTSPLPF. V and J are TRBV20-1 and TRBJ1-6; D is ambiguous. CDR3 length: 11 amino acids. Germline-derived CDR1 and CDR2 are DFQATT and SNEGSKA (reference sequence).

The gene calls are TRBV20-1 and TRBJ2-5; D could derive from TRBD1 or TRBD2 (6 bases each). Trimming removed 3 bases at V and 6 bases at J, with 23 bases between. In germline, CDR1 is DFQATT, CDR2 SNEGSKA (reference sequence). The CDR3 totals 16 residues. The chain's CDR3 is CSASLPRGGGRKTQYF. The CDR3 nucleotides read TGCAGTGCTAGCTTGCCCAGGGGCGGTGGGAGGAAGACCCAGTACTTC.

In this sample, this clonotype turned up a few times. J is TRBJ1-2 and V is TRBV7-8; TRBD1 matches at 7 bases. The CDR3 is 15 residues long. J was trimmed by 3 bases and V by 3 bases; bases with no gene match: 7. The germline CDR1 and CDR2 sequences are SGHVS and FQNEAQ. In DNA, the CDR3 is TGTGCCAGCAGCTTGGTCCGACAGGGAGACTATGGCTACACCTTC. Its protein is CASSLVRQGDYGYTF. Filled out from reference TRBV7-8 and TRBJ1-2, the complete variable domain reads GAGVSQSPRYKVAKRGQDVALRCDPISGHVSLFWYQQALGQGPEFLTYFQNEAQLDKSGLPSDRFFAERPEGSVSTLKIQRTQQEDSAVYLCASSLVRQGDYGYTFGSGTRLTVV.

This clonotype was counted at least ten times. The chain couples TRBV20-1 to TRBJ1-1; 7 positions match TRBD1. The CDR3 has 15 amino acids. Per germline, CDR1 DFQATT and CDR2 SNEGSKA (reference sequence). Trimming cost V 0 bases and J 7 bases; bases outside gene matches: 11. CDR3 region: CSARERGGISNEAFF. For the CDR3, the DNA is TGCAGTGCTAGAGAAAGAGGGGGCATATCAAATGAAGCTTTCTTT.

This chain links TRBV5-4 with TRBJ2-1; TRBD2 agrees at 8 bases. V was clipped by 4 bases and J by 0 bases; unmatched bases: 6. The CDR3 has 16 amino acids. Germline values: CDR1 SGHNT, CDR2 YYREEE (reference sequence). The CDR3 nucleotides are TGTGCCAGCAGCCCCTCCCTAGCGGGCTCCTACAATGAGCAGTTCTTC. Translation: CASSPSLAGSYNEQFF.

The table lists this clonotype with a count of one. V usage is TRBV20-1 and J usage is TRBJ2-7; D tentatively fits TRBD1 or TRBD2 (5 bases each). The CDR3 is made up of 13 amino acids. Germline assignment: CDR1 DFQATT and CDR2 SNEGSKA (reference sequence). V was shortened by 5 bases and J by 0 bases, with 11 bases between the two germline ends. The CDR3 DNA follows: TGCAGTGCTCCACTAGACAGCTCCTACGAGCAGTACTTC. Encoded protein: CSAPLDSSYEQYF.

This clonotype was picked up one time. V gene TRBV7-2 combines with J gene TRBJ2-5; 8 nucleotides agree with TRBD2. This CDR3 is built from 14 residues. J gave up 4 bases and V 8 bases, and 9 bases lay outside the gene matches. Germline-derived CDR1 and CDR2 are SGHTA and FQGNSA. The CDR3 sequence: CASHLTSGGETQYF. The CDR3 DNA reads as TGTGCCAGCCACCTCACTAGCGGAGGAGAGACCCAGTACTTC.

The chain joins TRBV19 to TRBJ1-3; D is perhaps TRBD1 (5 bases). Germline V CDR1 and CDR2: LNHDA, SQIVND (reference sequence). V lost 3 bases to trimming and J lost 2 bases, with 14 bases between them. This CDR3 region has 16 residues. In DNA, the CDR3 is TGTGCCAGTAGTATCCCTCGCAGGGCTGCTGGAAACACCATATATTTT. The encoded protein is CASSIPRRAAGNTIYF.

The CDR3 DNA sequence: TGTGCCAGCAGCTCCGGGTGGAGTGAGCAGTTCTTC. As protein: CASSSGWSEQFF. The chain couples TRBV7-2 to TRBJ2-1; D unresolved. The V end lost 4 bases, the J end lost 9 bases, and 10 bases lay between the germline ends. This CDR3 region has 12 residues. CDR1 is SGHTA and CDR2 is FQGNSA in the germline V gene.

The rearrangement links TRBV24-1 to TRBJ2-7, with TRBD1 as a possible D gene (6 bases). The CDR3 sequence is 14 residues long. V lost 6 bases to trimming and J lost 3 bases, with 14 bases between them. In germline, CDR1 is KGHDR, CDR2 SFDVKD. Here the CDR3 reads CATSMTGSDYEQYF. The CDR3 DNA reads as TGTGCCACCAGTATGACAGGAAGCGACTACGAGCAGTACTTC.

The CDR3 region is CASSLQGAGEKLFF. CDR3 DNA sequence: TGTGCCAGCAGCCTTCAGGGGGCAGGTGAAAAACTGTTTTTT. The chain employs TRBV5-8 and TRBJ1-4; 8 nucleotides align to TRBD1. The germline CDR1 and CDR2 sequences are SGHTS and YDEGEE. The V and J ends lost 4 bases and 7 bases, in that order; junction bases with no gene match: 6. The CDR3 has 14 amino acids. Drawing the rest from reference TRBV5-8 and TRBJ1-4, the complete variable domain is EAGVTQSPTHLIKTRGQQATLRCSPISGHTSVYWYQQALGLGLQFLLWYDEGEERNRGNFPPRFSGRQFPNYSSELNVNALELEDSALYLCASSLQGAGEKLFFGSGTQLSVL.

As DNA, the CDR3 is TGCGCCAGCAGCTTGCAGGGCGCGGTCCACTATGGCTACACCTTC. Translating it yields CASSLQGAVHYGYTF. The chain joins TRBV5-1 to TRBJ1-2; tentative D call: TRBD1 (5 bases). The germline V and J ends were trimmed by 1 base and 3 bases, with 13 bases remaining between them. The germline gives CDR1 SGHRS, CDR2 YFSETQ. The CDR3 loop spans 15 amino acids. The whole variable domain, filled in from reference TRBV5-1 and TRBJ1-2, reads KAGVTQTPRYLIKTRGQQVTLSCSPISGHRSVSWYQQTPGQGLQFLFEYFSETQRNKGNFPGRFSGRQFSNSRSEMNVSTLELGDSALYLCASSLQGAVHYGYTFGSGTRLTVV.

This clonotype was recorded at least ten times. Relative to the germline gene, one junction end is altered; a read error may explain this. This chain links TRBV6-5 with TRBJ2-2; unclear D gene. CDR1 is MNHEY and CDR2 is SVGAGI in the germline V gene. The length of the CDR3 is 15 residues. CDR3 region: CASSHSSDYTGELFF. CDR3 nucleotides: TGTGCCAGCAGTCACTCATCGGATTATACCGGGGAGCTGTTTTTT.

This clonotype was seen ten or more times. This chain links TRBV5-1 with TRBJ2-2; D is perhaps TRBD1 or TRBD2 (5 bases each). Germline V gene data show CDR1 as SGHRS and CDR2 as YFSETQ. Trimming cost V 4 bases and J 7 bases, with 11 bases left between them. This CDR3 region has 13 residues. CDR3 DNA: TGCGCCAGCAGCGGGACCGACTTCGGGGAGCTGTTTTTT. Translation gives CASSGTDFGELFF.

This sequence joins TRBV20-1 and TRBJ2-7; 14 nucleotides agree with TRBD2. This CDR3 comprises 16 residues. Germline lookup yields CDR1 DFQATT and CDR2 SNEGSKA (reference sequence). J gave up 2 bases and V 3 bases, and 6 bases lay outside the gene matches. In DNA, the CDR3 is TGCAGTGCTAGCCGACTAGCGGGAGGGGCGGCCTACGAGCAGTACTTC. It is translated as CSASRLAGGAAYEQYF.

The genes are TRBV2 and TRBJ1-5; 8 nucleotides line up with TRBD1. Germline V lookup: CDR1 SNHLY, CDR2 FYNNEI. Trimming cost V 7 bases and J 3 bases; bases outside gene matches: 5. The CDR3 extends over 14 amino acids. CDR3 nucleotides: TGTGCCAGCACTTCGGACAGGGACAATCAGCCCCAGCATTTT. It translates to CASTSDRDNQPQHF.